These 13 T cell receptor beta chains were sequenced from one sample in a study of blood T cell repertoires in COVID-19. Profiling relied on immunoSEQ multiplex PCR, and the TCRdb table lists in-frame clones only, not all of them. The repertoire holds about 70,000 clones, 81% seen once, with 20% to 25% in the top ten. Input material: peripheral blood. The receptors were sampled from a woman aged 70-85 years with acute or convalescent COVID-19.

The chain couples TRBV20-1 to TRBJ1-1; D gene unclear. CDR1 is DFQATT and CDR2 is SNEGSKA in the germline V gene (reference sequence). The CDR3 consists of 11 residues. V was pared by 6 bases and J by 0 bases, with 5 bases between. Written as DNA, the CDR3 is TGCAGTGCACCAGTGAACACTGAAGCTTTCTTT. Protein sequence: CSAPVNTEAFF.

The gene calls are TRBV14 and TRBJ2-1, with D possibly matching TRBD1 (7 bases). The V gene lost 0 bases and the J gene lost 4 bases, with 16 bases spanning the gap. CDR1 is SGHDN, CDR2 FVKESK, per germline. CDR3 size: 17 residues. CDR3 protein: CASSQDPGGRRYNEQFF. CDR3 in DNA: TGTGCCAGCAGCCAAGATCCAGGGGGGAGAAGGTACAATGAGCAGTTCTTC.

The CDR3 nucleotides read TGTGCCAGCTCCTGGGAACTGGGGCTCAATGAGCAGTTCTTC. It specifies CASSWELGLNEQFF. The rearrangement joins TRBV6-5 to TRBJ2-1; perhaps TRBD1 as D (5 bases). The CDR3 runs to 14 residues. V shed 8 bases and J shed 6 bases, with 17 bases lying between them. Germline V CDR1 and CDR2: MNHEY, SVGAGI.

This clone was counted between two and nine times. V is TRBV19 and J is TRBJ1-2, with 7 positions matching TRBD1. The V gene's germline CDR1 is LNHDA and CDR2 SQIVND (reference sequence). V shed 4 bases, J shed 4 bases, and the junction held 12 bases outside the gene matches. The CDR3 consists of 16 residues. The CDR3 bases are TGTGCCAGTAGTACGTACCGGGACAGCGAAGGCTATGGCTACACCTTC. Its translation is CASSTYRDSEGYGYTF. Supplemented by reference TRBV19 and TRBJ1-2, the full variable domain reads DGGITQSPKYLFRKEGQNVTLSCEQNLNHDAMYWYRQDPGQGLRLIYYSQIVNDFQKGDIAEGYSVSREKKESFPLTVTSAQKNPTAFYLCASSTYRDSEGYGYTFGSGTRLTVV.

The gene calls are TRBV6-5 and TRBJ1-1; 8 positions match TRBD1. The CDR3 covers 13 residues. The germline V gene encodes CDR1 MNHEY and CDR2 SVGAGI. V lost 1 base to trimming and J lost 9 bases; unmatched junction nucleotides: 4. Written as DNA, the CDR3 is TGTGCCAGCAGTTACTTCTGGACAGGGCAAGCTTTCTTT. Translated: CASSYFWTGQAFF.

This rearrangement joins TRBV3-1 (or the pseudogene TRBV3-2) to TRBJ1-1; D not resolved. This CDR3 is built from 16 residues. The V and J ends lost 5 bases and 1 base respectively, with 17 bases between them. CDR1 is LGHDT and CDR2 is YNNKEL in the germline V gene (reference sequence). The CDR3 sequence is CASSYLLSISNTEAFF. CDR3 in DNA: TGTGCCAGCAGCTACCTACTCTCGATTTCGAACACTGAAGCTTTCTTT.

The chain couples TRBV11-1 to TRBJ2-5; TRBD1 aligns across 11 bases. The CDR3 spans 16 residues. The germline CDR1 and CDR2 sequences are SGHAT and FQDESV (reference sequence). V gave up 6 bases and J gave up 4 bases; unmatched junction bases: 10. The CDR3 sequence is CASRIGQGAVRETQYF. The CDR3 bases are TGTGCCAGCAGAATTGGACAGGGGGCGGTAAGAGAGACCCAGTACTTC.

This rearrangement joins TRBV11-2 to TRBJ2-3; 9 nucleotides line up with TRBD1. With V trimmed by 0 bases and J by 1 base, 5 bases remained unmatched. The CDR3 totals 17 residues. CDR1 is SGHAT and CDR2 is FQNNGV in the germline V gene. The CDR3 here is CASSLDNWDRGTDTQYF. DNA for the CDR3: TGTGCCAGCAGCTTAGATAATTGGGACAGGGGCACAGATACGCAGTATTTT.

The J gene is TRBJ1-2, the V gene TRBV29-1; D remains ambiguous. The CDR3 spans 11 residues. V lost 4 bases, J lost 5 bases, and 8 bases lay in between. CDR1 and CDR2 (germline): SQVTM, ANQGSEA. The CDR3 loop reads CSVVEPYGYTF. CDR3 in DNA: TGCAGCGTTGTTGAGCCTTATGGCTACACCTTC.

This CDR3 reads CASSTYLAGTYEQYF. The CDR3 bases are TGTGCCAGCAGCACCTACCTAGCGGGAACCTACGAGCAGTACTTC. The rearrangement links TRBV27 to TRBJ2-7; 9 bases are shared with TRBD2. Trimming cost V 6 bases and J 2 bases; bases outside gene matches: 8. This CDR3 has 15 amino acids. The germline V gene encodes CDR1 MNHEY and CDR2 SMNVEV (reference sequence).

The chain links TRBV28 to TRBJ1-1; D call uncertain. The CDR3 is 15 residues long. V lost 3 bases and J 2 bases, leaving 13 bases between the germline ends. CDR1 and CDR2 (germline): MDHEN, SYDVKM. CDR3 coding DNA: TGTGCCAGCAGTTTCCCCTGGAGACCAAACACTGAAGCTTTCTTT. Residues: CASSFPWRPNTEAFF.

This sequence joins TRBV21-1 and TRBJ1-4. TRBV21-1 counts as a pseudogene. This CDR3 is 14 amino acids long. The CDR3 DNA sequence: TGTGCCAGCAGCAAATGCGGACTAGGTGAAAAACTGTTTTTT. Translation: CASSKCGLGEKLFF.

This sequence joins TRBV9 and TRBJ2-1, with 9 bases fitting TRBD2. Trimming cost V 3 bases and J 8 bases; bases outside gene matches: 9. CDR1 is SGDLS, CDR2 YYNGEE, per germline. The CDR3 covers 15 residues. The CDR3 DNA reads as TGTGCCAGCAGCGGAGGACTAGCGCCAGGATATGAGCAGTTCTTC. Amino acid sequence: CASSGGLAPGYEQFF.